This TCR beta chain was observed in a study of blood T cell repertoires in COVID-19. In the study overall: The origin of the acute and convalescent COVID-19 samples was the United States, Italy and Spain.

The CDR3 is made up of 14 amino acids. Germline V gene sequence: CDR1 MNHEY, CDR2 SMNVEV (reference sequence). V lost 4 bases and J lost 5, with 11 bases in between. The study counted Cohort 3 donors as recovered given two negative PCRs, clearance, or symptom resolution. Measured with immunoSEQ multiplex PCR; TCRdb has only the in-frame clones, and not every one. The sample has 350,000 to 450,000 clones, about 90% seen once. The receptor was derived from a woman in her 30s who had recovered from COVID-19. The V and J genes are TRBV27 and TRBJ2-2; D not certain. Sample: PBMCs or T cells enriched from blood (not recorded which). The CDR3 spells CASSSGSDTGELFF. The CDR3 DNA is TGTGCCAGCAGTTCCGGGTCGGATACCGGGGAGCTGTTTTTT.